This T cell receptor beta chain came from a study of STAT5B mutations in CD4+ large granular lymphocyte leukemia. Background on the study: Among healthy controls, a particular HLA allele went with more CDR3 'QG' motifs. Findings and caveats of the study: Without putative leukemic clones, patient CD4-sorted repertoires remained more clonal than healthy CD4+ repertoires.

Germline V gene data show CDR1 as SGHDN and CDR2 as FVKESK. The V gene lost 4 bases and the J gene lost 1 base, with 15 bases spanning the gap. The CDR3 contains 16 residues. TCRdb's table, derived via immunoSEQ multiplex PCR, lists solely in-frame clones and lacks some. The data hold approximately 23,000 clones, with 60% to 85% observed a single time. Controls came from buffy coats of healthy blood donors. About this clone itself: Its antigen is unidentified.

The TCR sequence derives from a human donor in good health. The sequenced sample was CD4+ T cells from blood buffy coats. This rearrangement joins TRBV14 to TRBJ2-3; D is unresolved. The chain's CDR3 is CASSPLAMTRTDTQYF. CDR3 DNA: TGTGCCAGCAGCCCGTTAGCAATGACCCGCACAGATACGCAGTATTTT.